The 21 T cell receptor beta chains in this list originate from one sample, sequenced in a study of cytomegalovirus exposure and HLA in healthy donors. PCR amplification relied on 60 Vbeta primers (plus 13 Jbeta primers). The repertoire was sequenced with immunoSEQ multiplex PCR; TCRdb's copy has only in-frame clones and lacks some. This repertoire shows about 43,000 clones, about half found once; its top ten account for approximately 5.6%. The sequencing input was PBMCs. The receptors stem from a man aged 55-75 years in good health and CMV-seronegative.

The chain uses TRBV2 and TRBJ2-7; D possibly corresponds to TRBD2 (6 bases). V lost 0 bases and J lost 2, with 11 bases in between. Germline V CDR1 and CDR2: SNHLY, FYNNEI. The CDR3 covers 15 residues. In DNA, the CDR3 is TGTGCCAGCAGTGAAGCAGCGGAGGGCCCCTACGAGCAGTACTTC. This sequence encodes CASSEAAEGPYEQYF.

The chain carries TRBV7-7 and TRBJ2-5; a possible D gene is TRBD1 (5 bases). The CDR3 sequence is 14 residues long. Germline CDR1 and CDR2: SSHAT and FNYEAQ (reference sequence). Deletions cut 1 base from V and 1 base from J, with 7 bases between. In DNA form, the CDR3 reads TGTGCCAGCAGCTTAGTAGGGGTCCAAGAGACCCAGTACTTC. The encoded protein is CASSLVGVQETQYF.

V usage is TRBV21-1 and J usage is TRBJ2-5; the table names TRBD1, a call not compared with the DNA. TRBV21-1 is given as a pseudogene. This CDR3 has 13 amino acids. The CDR3 nucleotides are TGTGCCCCCTCCCGCAACAGACAAGAGACCCAGTACTTC. Residues: CAPSRNRQETQYF.

This clone was recorded a few times. The chain recombines TRBV7-9 with TRBJ1-1; D uncertain. With 7 bases removed from V and 1 base from J, the gap between germline ends came to 13 bases. The germline gives CDR1 SEHNR, CDR2 FQNEAQ (reference sequence). The CDR3 length is 14 residues. The CDR3 DNA is TGTGCCAGCACCCCCGGGGTCTCGAACACTGAAGCTTTCTTT. Translation gives CASTPGVSNTEAFF. The full variable domain, its missing parts supplied by reference TRBV7-9 and TRBJ1-1, is DTGVSQNPRHKITKRGQNVTFRCDPISEHNRLYWYRQTLGQGPEFLTYFQNEAQLEKSRLLSDRFSAERPKGSFSTLEIQRTEQGDSAMYLCASTPGVSNTEAFFGQGTRLTVV.

This chain connects TRBV5-8 to TRBJ1-1, with 9 bases fitting TRBD1. Germline CDR1 and CDR2: SGHTS and YDEGEE. The CDR3 has 15 amino acids. V lost 4 bases and J lost 4; bases outside the gene matches: 8. For the CDR3, the DNA is TGTGCCAGCAGCCGAGGGGACAGGGTAGGCACTGAAGCTTTCTTT. This codes for CASSRGDRVGTEAFF.

In this sample, this clone turned up once. J is TRBJ2-5 and V is TRBV11-2; 9 nucleotides match TRBD2. J lost 7 bases, V lost 3 bases, and 6 bases had no gene match. Germline assignment: CDR1 SGHAT and CDR2 FQNNGV. The CDR3 extends over 14 amino acids. The CDR3 sequence: CASSLGTSWGTQYF. CDR3 DNA: TGTGCCAGCAGCTTGGGGACTAGCTGGGGGACCCAGTACTTC.

The chain uses TRBV27 and TRBJ2-2; D not resolved. The CDR3 length is 12 residues. In germline, CDR1 is MNHEY, CDR2 SMNVEV (reference sequence). Trimming left V 1 base short and J 7 bases short, with 4 bases between. CDR3 nucleotides: TGTGCCAGCAGTTTATTCAGCGGGGAGCTGTTTTTT. Its protein is CASSLFSGELFF.

This rearrangement joins TRBV29-1 to TRBJ2-2; 10 bases agree with TRBD2. This CDR3 has 14 amino acids. V shed 4 bases and J 6 bases; nucleotides not matched to a gene: 5. The germline V gene encodes CDR1 SQVTM and CDR2 ANQGSEA. CDR3 in amino acids: CSVGGSGRPGELFF. The CDR3 bases are TGCAGCGTTGGTGGTAGCGGGAGGCCCGGGGAGCTGTTTTTT.

This clone was detected a few times. The rearrangement links TRBV15 to TRBJ2-3, with 10 bases that match TRBD2. Germline CDR1 and CDR2: LNHNV and YYDKDF (reference sequence). V lost 4 bases, J lost 4 bases, and 14 bases stayed unmatched. The CDR3 covers 18 residues. The CDR3 nucleotides read TGTGCCACCAGCACCCTATTGGCTAGCGGGAGTCGTGCAGATACGCAGTATTTT. Translated: CATSTLLASGSRADTQYF.

The chain recombines TRBV6-1 with TRBJ2-7; the D is unclear. Looked up from germline, CDR1 is MNHNS and CDR2 is SASEGT. Trimming left V 4 bases short and J 3 bases short, with 7 bases between. This CDR3 is 12 amino acids long. Written as DNA, the CDR3 is TGTGCCAGCAGTGGAGACATCTACGAGCAGTACTTC. Translation gives CASSGDIYEQYF.

Note on this clone: One junction end does not reproduce the germline sequence, and a read error may be involved. This chain links TRBV7-9 with TRBJ2-7, with D possibly being TRBD1 (6 bases). Germline values: CDR1 SEHNR, CDR2 FQNEAQ (reference sequence). This CDR3 has 13 amino acids. CDR3: CSSSSTGLHEQYF. The CDR3 bases are TGTTCCAGCAGCTCCACAGGGTTGCACGAGCAGTACTTC.

This clone was counted between two and nine times. CDR3 loop: CASSLVAGGPLYEQFF. For the CDR3, the DNA is TGTGCCAGCTCACTGGTAGCGGGAGGACCTCTATATGAGCAGTTCTTC. J is TRBJ2-1 and V is TRBV18; TRBD2 aligns across 10 bases. Germline values: CDR1 KGHSH, CDR2 LQKENI. J lost 8 bases, V lost 4 bases, and 11 bases had no gene match. This CDR3 spans 16 amino acids. The variable domain in full, with the rest retrieved from reference TRBV18 and TRBJ2-1, is NAGVMQNPRHLVRRRGQEARLRCSPMKGHSHVYWYRQLPEEGLKFMVYLQKENIIDESGMPKERFSAEFPKEGPSILRIQQVVRGDSAAYFCASSLVAGGPLYEQFFGPGTRLTVL.

This chain joins TRBV6-5 and TRBJ1-2, with D possibly being TRBD1 (6 bases). Germline values: CDR1 MNHEY, CDR2 SVGAGI. Trimming left V 6 bases short and J 8 bases short, with 13 bases between. The CDR3 has 12 residues. This CDR3 reads CASRAGGRGYTF. The CDR3 region has the DNA TGTGCCAGCAGGGCCGGGGGGCGAGGCTACACCTTC.

The gene calls are TRBV4-2 and TRBJ2-5, with 10 bases fitting TRBD2. From germline, CDR1 is LGHNA and CDR2 YNFKEQ. The CDR3 extends over 15 amino acids. V gave up 4 bases and J gave up 2 bases; unmatched junction bases: 4. This chain's CDR3 is CASSPSSGRQETQYF. CDR3 bases: TGTGCCAGCAGCCCCTCTAGCGGGAGACAAGAGACCCAGTACTTC.

CDR3 amino acids: CASSPLGGTNTEAFF. CDR3 nucleotides: TGTGCCAGCAGTCCCCTCGGAGGGACGAACACTGAAGCTTTCTTT. The chain is built from TRBV6-5 and TRBJ1-1; possible D gene TRBD1, 5 bases. Per germline, CDR1 MNHEY and CDR2 SVGAGI. The CDR3 is 15 residues long. Trimming removed 5 bases from V and 1 base from J, with 14 bases in between.

This clone was counted between two and nine times. The chain employs TRBV28 and TRBJ1-5; TRBD1 agrees at 7 bases. Looked up from germline, CDR1 is MDHEN and CDR2 is SYDVKM. This CDR3 spans 15 amino acids. V trimming: 7 bases; J trimming: 4 bases; junction bases outside the gene matches: 10. CDR3 residues: CASTPSDRENQPQHF. DNA for the CDR3: TGTGCCAGCACCCCGTCTGACAGGGAAAATCAGCCCCAGCATTTT.

This clone was detected a few times. Other DNA sequences in this sample translate to the same CDR3. This sequence joins TRBV6-1 and TRBJ2-7; the D is unclear. Per the germline V gene, CDR1 is MNHNS and CDR2 is SASEGT. This CDR3 comprises 14 residues. V lost 1 base, J lost 4 bases, and 11 bases lay in between. The CDR3 coding sequence is TGTGCCAGCAGTGAAGTCCCTGGAGATTACGAGCAGTACTTC. Amino acid sequence: CASSEVPGDYEQYF.

V usage is TRBV7-8 and J usage is TRBJ1-5, with 7 positions matching TRBD1. From germline, CDR1 is SGHVS and CDR2 FQNEAQ. V lost 0 bases, J lost 3 bases, and 11 bases stayed unmatched. The CDR3 loop spans 18 amino acids. DNA of the CDR3: TGTGCCAGCAGCTTAGCCGTCCGTAGACAGGGCCTCAATCAGCCCCAGCATTTT. It specifies CASSLAVRRQGLNQPQHF.

The rearrangement joins TRBV4-1 to TRBJ2-7; 7 bases agree with TRBD2. Germline CDR1 and CDR2: MGHRA and YSYEKL. The CDR3 sequence is 16 residues long. Trimming removed 0 bases from V and 2 bases from J; junction bases left unmatched: 7. CDR3 nucleotide sequence: TGCGCCAGCAGCCAAGAGAGGGGAGGGAGGGCCTACGAGCAGTACTTC. This encodes CASSQERGGRAYEQYF.

The rearrangement uses TRBV7-2 and TRBJ2-1, with TRBD2 matching 14 bases. J gave up 1 base and V 0 bases, and 5 bases lay outside the gene matches. Germline CDR1 reads SGHTA; CDR2 reads FQGNSA. This CDR3 has 19 amino acids. This CDR3 reads CASSLAGTSGSRSYNEQFF. The CDR3 DNA is TGTGCCAGCAGCTTAGCGGGGACTAGCGGGAGTAGGTCCTACAATGAGCAGTTCTTC.

This clone was counted a few times. This specimen includes other DNA sequences encoding the same CDR3. The chain has TRBV2 and TRBJ1-2; TRBD1 matches at 9 bases. The CDR3 runs 13 residues. V lost 6 bases to trimming and J lost 4 bases; unmatched junction nucleotides: 3. CDR1 is SNHLY and CDR2 is FYNNEI in the germline V gene. The CDR3: CASRDRGPYGYTF. The CDR3 nucleotides are TGTGCCAGCAGGGACAGGGGCCCCTATGGCTACACCTTC. Drawing the rest from reference TRBV2 and TRBJ1-2, the complete variable domain is EPEVTQTPSHQVTQMGQEVILRCVPISNHLYFYWYRQILGQKVEFLVSFYNNEISEKSEIFDDQFSVERPDGSNFTLKIRSTKLEDSAMYFCASRDRGPYGYTFGSGTRLTVV.